The next 19 T cell receptor beta chains were all read from a single sample in a study of OX40 agonist ivuxolimab in advanced cancers. The protocol was immunoSEQ multiplex PCR, while the TCRdb copy is restricted to in-frame clones and leaves out a portion. In the table there are 40,000 to 60,000 clones, 80% to 90% of which are singletons. The sequenced sample was CD4+ or CD8+ T cells sorted from blood, obtained in a trial of the OX40 agonist ivuxolimab. Receptors were obtained from an adult with an advanced solid tumor such as melanoma, head and neck, liver or kidney cancer.

The chain employs TRBV19 and TRBJ1-6; D is perhaps TRBD1 (5 bases). This CDR3 comprises 16 residues. Germline CDR1 LNHDA, CDR2 SQIVND (reference sequence). Trimming shortened V by 1 base and J by 6 bases, and 13 bases separated the two germline ends. Here the CDR3 DNA reads TGTGCCAGTAGTATAGCGCCGGGGGGAGGTAATTCACCCCTCCACTTT. Translating gives CASSIAPGGGNSPLHF.

The J gene is TRBJ1-2, the V gene TRBV5-1, with unresolved D. V lost 0 bases to trimming and J lost 1 base, with 7 bases between them. The CDR3 extends over 14 amino acids. Germline V gene sequence: CDR1 SGHRS, CDR2 YFSETQ. In DNA, the CDR3 is TGCGCCAGCAGCTTGGACGGAAATAACTATGGCTACACCTTC. Amino acid sequence: CASSLDGNNYGYTF. Complete variable domain (other parts from reference TRBV5-1 and TRBJ1-2): KAGVTQTPRYLIKTRGQQVTLSCSPISGHRSVSWYQQTPGQGLQFLFEYFSETQRNKGNFPGRFSGRQFSNSRSEMNVSTLELGDSALYLCASSLDGNNYGYTFGSGTRLTVV.

This chain joins TRBV30 and TRBJ2-3; TRBD1 might be the D (6 bases). Trimming pared 3 bases from V and 2 bases from J, leaving 12 bases between. The length of the CDR3 is 14 residues. Germline V lookup: CDR1 GTSNPN, CDR2 SVGIG (reference sequence). CDR3 amino acids: CAWRAGAVTDTQYF. CDR3 DNA sequence: TGTGCCTGGAGGGCAGGGGCAGTCACAGATACGCAGTATTTT.

The rearrangement links TRBV11-2 to TRBJ2-1, with D possibly being TRBD2 (6 bases). This CDR3 is built from 14 residues. CDR1 and CDR2 (germline): SGHAT, FQNNGV. Trimming took 1 base from V and 4 from J, leaving 8 bases between them. The CDR3 coding sequence is TGTGCCAGCAGCTTAGCGGGACTTTACAATGAGCAGTTCTTC. It translates to CASSLAGLYNEQFF.

The chain couples TRBV4-2 to TRBJ2-7, with 9 bases identical to TRBD2. V lost 3 bases to trimming and J lost 4 bases; unmatched junction nucleotides: 7. This CDR3 is 15 amino acids long. The germline V gene has CDR1 LGHNA and CDR2 YNFKEQ. CDR3 DNA: TGTGCCAGCAGCCAGGCACTAGCGGGTGGGTACGAGCAGTACTTC. Protein product: CASSQALAGGYEQYF.

The rearrangement joins TRBV18 to TRBJ1-4, with TRBD1 matching over 7 bases. V trimming: 4 bases; J trimming: 4 bases; junction bases outside the gene matches: 3. The CDR3 spans 14 residues. Looked up from germline, CDR1 is KGHSH and CDR2 is LQKENI. The CDR3 loop is CASSLGQFNEKLFF. The CDR3 nucleotides read TGTGCCAGCTCACTGGGACAGTTTAATGAAAAACTGTTTTTT.

This chain links TRBV2 with TRBJ2-2; D call uncertain. Germline lookup yields CDR1 SNHLY and CDR2 FYNNEI. Trimming removed 7 bases at V and 4 bases at J, with 10 bases between. The CDR3 runs 13 residues. CDR3 protein: CASNQYLTGELFF. CDR3 sequence (DNA): TGTGCCAGCAACCAATACCTCACCGGGGAGCTGTTTTTT.

This chain links TRBV6-4 with TRBJ1-5; D not resolved. V was clipped by 11 bases and J by 0 bases, with 14 bases between them. Per the germline V gene, CDR1 is MRHNA and CDR2 is SNTAGT. The CDR3 runs 14 residues. Here the CDR3 DNA reads TGTGCCGGAACCCGAGATTCTAGCAATCAGCCCCAGCATTTT. Translation gives CAGTRDSSNQPQHF.

This clone was seen a single time. The V call is TRBV6-1, the J call TRBJ1-1, with 8 bases that match TRBD1. V shed 7 bases, J shed 5 bases, and the junction held 12 bases outside the gene matches. The CDR3 consists of 15 residues. Germline V gene data show CDR1 as MNHNS and CDR2 as SASEGT. The CDR3 DNA reads TGTGCCAGCACCCGACTCGAGACAGGGGAAACTGAAGCTTTCTTT. This encodes CASTRLETGETEAFF.

V gene TRBV6-1 combines with J gene TRBJ1-2; D uncertain. The CDR3 runs 14 residues. CDR1 and CDR2 from the germline V gene are MNHNS and SASEGT. V dropped 6 bases and J dropped 5 bases, with 16 bases sitting between them. The chain's CDR3 is CASSPDSSVYGYTF. The CDR3 DNA reads as TGTGCCAGCAGCCCCGATAGTTCTGTTTATGGCTACACCTTC.

The CDR3, as DNA: TGCGCCAGCAGCCAAGTAGCGGAAGAGACCCAGTACTTC. It translates to CASSQVAEETQYF. The V call is TRBV4-1, the J call TRBJ2-5; D is perhaps TRBD2 (6 bases). Germline V gene sequence: CDR1 MGHRA, CDR2 YSYEKL. Trimming removed 1 base at V and 3 bases at J, with 6 bases between. The CDR3 is made up of 13 amino acids.

The V call is TRBV6-5, the J call TRBJ1-4; 9 bases match TRBD1. V shed 5 bases and J 6 bases; nucleotides not matched to a gene: 7. There are 15 residues in the CDR3. Germline CDR1 and CDR2: MNHEY and SVGAGI. The CDR3 region has the DNA TGTGCCAGCAGTCGACAGGGGGGGTTGGATGAAAAACTGTTTTTT. It codes for CASSRQGGLDEKLFF.

The V gene is TRBV6-5, the J gene TRBJ2-1; weak D call: TRBD1 (5 bases). Germline V lookup: CDR1 MNHEY, CDR2 SVGAGI. The ends were cut back, 3 bases at V and 13 bases at J, with 13 bases in the middle. This CDR3 is built from 12 residues. This CDR3 is CASSYRGSEQFF. Written as DNA, the CDR3 is TGTGCCAGCAGTTATAGGGGCTCGGAACAGTTCTTC.

V usage is TRBV7-6 and J usage is TRBJ2-1; 14 nucleotides line up with TRBD2. The CDR3 totals 16 residues. Germline assignment: CDR1 SGHVS and CDR2 FNYEAQ. The junction had 7 bases not matched to a gene; V was cut back by 6 bases and J by 6 bases. CDR3 DNA sequence: TGTGCCAGCAGTCGGGAGGGACTAGCGGGGGTCAATGAGCAGTTCTTC. Its protein product is CASSREGLAGVNEQFF.

This chain joins TRBV11-3 and TRBJ2-2, with D perhaps TRBD1 (5 bases). Trimming pared 4 bases from V and 3 bases from J, leaving 12 bases between. Germline assignment: CDR1 SGHNT and CDR2 YENEEA. This CDR3 spans 15 amino acids. The CDR3 is CASSSGPTDTGELFF. Here the CDR3 DNA reads TGTGCCAGCAGCTCAGGGCCCACCGACACCGGGGAGCTGTTTTTT.

The chain carries TRBV9 and TRBJ1-1, with D tentatively TRBD1 (5 bases). Trimming stripped 4 bases from V and 0 bases from J, with 7 bases between. The CDR3 loop spans 13 amino acids. Germline-derived CDR1 and CDR2 are SGDLS and YYNGEE. The DNA for the CDR3 is TGTGCCAGCAGCCAGGGAGTGAACACTGAAGCTTTCTTT. Its translation is CASSQGVNTEAFF. The full variable domain, with the rest looked up from reference TRBV9 and TRBJ1-1, is DSGVTQTPKHLITATGQRVTLRCSPRSGDLSVYWYQQSLDQGLQFLIQYYNGEERAKGNILERFSAQQFPDLHSELNLSSLELGDSALYFCASSQGVNTEAFFGQGTRLTVV.

The rearrangement links TRBV27 to TRBJ1-2, with TRBD1 identical over 10 bases. This CDR3 comprises 13 residues. Germline V gene lookup returns CDR1 MNHEY and CDR2 SMNVEV (reference sequence). V shed 5 bases, J shed 10 bases, and the junction held 7 bases outside the gene matches. The chain's CDR3 is CASSLPGTGVYTF. As DNA, the CDR3 is TGTGCCAGCAGTCTCCCCGGGACAGGGGTCTACACCTTC.

The rearrangement uses TRBV2 and TRBJ2-3; TRBD2 matches 9 bases. V lost 8 bases to trimming and J lost 5 bases; unmatched junction nucleotides: 8. The CDR3 length is 14 residues. Germline lookup yields CDR1 SNHLY and CDR2 FYNNEI. The CDR3 region has the DNA TGTGCCAGCCGTAGGGCTAGCGGGATAGATACGCAGTATTTT. This encodes CASRRASGIDTQYF.

J is TRBJ1-5 and V is TRBV10-3, with 9 bases lining up with TRBD1. The CDR3 extends over 13 amino acids. The trim removed 11 bases at V and 7 bases at J, leaving 9 bases unmatched. Germline lookup yields CDR1 ENHRY and CDR2 SYGVKD. CDR3 region: CAGGQGREQPQHF. CDR3 sequence (DNA): TGTGCCGGCGGACAGGGGCGAGAACAGCCCCAGCATTTT.